The present TCR beta chain was sequenced within a study of shared T cell receptors in the human thymus. Germline-derived CDR1 and CDR2 are SGHDN and FVKESK. The CDR3 length is 13 residues. The V and J ends lost 1 base and 4 bases respectively, with 7 bases between them. The method was immunoSEQ multiplex PCR; TCRdb's version includes in-frame clones alone and lacks a portion of them. The table records hundreds of thousands of clones, roughly 86% of them present only once. The same data also contributed to another study, on human thymus T cells. That paper states: Donors consisted of healthy Finnish infants (having corrective surgery for congenital heart defects).

Sequencing used thymocytes. This receptor was taken from a boy under two years old with a congenital heart defect. The chain recombines TRBV14 with TRBJ1-2; no definite D call. CDR3 in amino acids: CASSQARLYGYTF. CDR3 bases: TGTGCCAGCAGCCAAGCCAGGCTCTATGGCTACACCTTC.